This TCR beta chain appears in the sequencing data of a study of PD-1 blockade in classical Hodgkin lymphoma. General study points: Newly diagnosed patients had baseline TCR diversity that was reportedly lower than that of healthy donors.

With regard to this clone: What it binds is unknown.

The data were produced by immunoSEQ multiplex PCR, yet TCRdb's version contains in-frame clones alone and is incomplete. The table includes 64,000 or so clones, roughly nine tenths detected once. Sample time point: cycle 4 day 1 (C4D1), after 6 weeks of nivolumab. Every one of the patients relapsed after autologous stem cell transplantation (brentuximab vedotin exposure was variable). Classifying best responses yielded complete response, partial response or progressive disease. The CDR3 totals 12 residues. Trimming removed 8 bases at V and 4 bases at J, with 9 bases between. Germline V gives CDR1 MNHNS, CDR2 SASEGT.

Sequenced material: peripheral blood mononuclear cells (PBMCs), taken before the fourth cycle of nivolumab. The receptor's source is a human donor with classical Hodgkin lymphoma. This chain uses TRBV6-1 with TRBJ1-5; D uncertain. In nucleotides, the CDR3 is TGTGCCAGCCAGGAACATAATCAGCCCCAGCATTTT. Residues: CASQEHNQPQHF.